This T cell receptor beta chain is drawn from a study of blood T cell repertoires in COVID-19. Germline V gene data show CDR1 as LNHDA and CDR2 as SQIVND (reference sequence). V shed 3 bases and J shed 0 bases, with 15 bases lying between them. The CDR3 sequence is 17 residues long. Assay: immunoSEQ multiplex PCR; the TCRdb copy retains only in-frame clones and omits some. The sample has hundreds of thousands of clones; 85% to 90% are singletons. Sequences were obtained from PBMCs or T cells enriched from blood (not recorded which). The TCR was taken from a man aged 25 to 40 who had recovered from COVID-19. The rearrangement links TRBV19 to TRBJ1-3; D gene unclear. CDR3 residues: CASSIKQPGNSGNTIYF. Written as DNA, the CDR3 is TGTGCCAGTAGTATTAAACAACCAGGTAACTCTGGAAACACCATATATTTT. Together with reference TRBV19 and TRBJ1-3, the CDR3 gives the full variable domain: DGGITQSPKYLFRKEGQNVTLSCEQNLNHDAMYWYRQDPGQGLRLIYYSQIVNDFQKGDIAEGYSVSREKKESFPLTVTSAQKNPTAFYLCASSIKQPGNSGNTIYFGEGSWLTVV.